This TCR beta chain was identified during a study of shared clonotypes between healthy human individuals. In regard to this clone: Its antigen is not identified.

General observations from the study: In having few donors, the study represented limited genetic and exposure-history diversity.

For every subset, genomic DNA was evenly distributed across several immunoSEQ plates. The protocol was immunoSEQ multiplex PCR, while the TCRdb copy is restricted to in-frame clones and leaves out a portion. Seen here are 2 million to 2.5 million clones, more than 90% observed once, and the top ten hold approximately 0.13%. Germline CDR1 SGHNT, CDR2 YYREEE (reference sequence). V gave up 4 bases and J gave up 4 bases, with 17 bases separating them. CDR3 length: 16 amino acids. The sample taken for sequencing was naive CD4+ T cells sorted from blood. Subset noted: CD45RA+ positively selected. The J gene is TRBJ1-4, the V gene TRBV5-4; D is unresolved. The sequence came from a man younger than 35 in good health. The CDR3 spells CASSLRTAGVNEKLFF. In nucleotides, the CDR3 is TGTGCCAGCAGCCTTCGGACGGCTGGGGTTAATGAAAAACTGTTTTTT.